This TCR beta chain comes out of a study of blood T cell repertoires in COVID-19. Background on the study: The United States, Italy and Spain supplied acute and convalescent COVID-19 samples. In each case, the material was cDNA or gDNA derived from T cells, B-cell-depleted T cells, or PBMCs.

Between the trimmed V and J ends, which lost 4 bases and 5 bases, there was a span of 17 bases. Germline V lookup: CDR1 KGHDR, CDR2 SFDVKD. The CDR3 runs 16 residues. Per the original data handling: Estimates of nucleated cell counts were drawn from the amplification of reference gene primers. Clones were sequenced by immunoSEQ multiplex PCR, and TCRdb holds only the in-frame ones, with some missing. The DNA gave D and trimming, while V, J and clone size come from that table. The table records over 65,000 clones, approximately 90% of them present only once. This sequence joins TRBV24-1 and TRBJ2-1, with D possibly matching TRBD2 (7 bases). The clonotype was recovered from a young man with acute or convalescent COVID-19. Input material: peripheral blood. The CDR3 sequence: CATSDPSGRGNNEQFF. CDR3 DNA sequence: TGTGCCACCAGTGACCCTAGTGGGAGGGGGAACAATGAGCAGTTCTTC.